One T cell receptor beta chain is described in this entry. One end of the junction varies from germline; a read error may be responsible. This entry comes from a study of blood T cell repertoires in COVID-19. Looking at the study overall: Sites in the United States, Italy and Spain provided acute and convalescent COVID-19 samples. Sample material is recorded as cDNA or gDNA derived from T cells, B-cell-depleted T cells, or PBMCs.

Original data processing: Estimation of nucleated cell counts was performed using reference gene primer amplification. Clones were read by immunoSEQ multiplex PCR, and TCRdb kept only the in-frame ones, dropping some. D and trimming come from the DNA, and the V and J calls and clone size come from that table. Of approximately 190,000 clones in the sample, 70% to 90% are singletons; the top ten hold over 4.5%. CDR1 is LNHNV, CDR2 YYDKDF, per germline (reference sequence). The CDR3 sequence is 15 residues long. This chain uses TRBV15 with TRBJ2-7; 9 bases match TRBD1. The origin of this receptor is a man aged 80 or over with acute or convalescent COVID-19. The sequenced sample consisted of peripheral blood. CDR3 sequence: CATSGSAGQGYPLNF. As DNA, the CDR3 is TGTGCCACCAGCGGTTCCGCGGGACAGGGATACCCTTTGAACTTC. The full variable domain, with the rest looked up from reference TRBV15 and TRBJ2-7, is DAMVIQNPRYQVTQFGKPVTLSCSQTLNHNVMYWYQQKSSQAPKLLFHYYDKDFNNEADTPDNFQSRRPNTSFCFLDIRSPGLGDTAMYLCATSGSAGQGYPLNFGPGTRLTVT.